This T cell receptor beta chain appears in the sequencing data of a study of glioma-infiltrating T cells after dendritic cell vaccination. Whole-study context: Monocyte-derived dendritic cells, cultured seven days with IL-4 and GM-CSF, were pulsed with autologous tumor lysate.

Patients had residual fresh-frozen tumor tissue and more than two years of survival data. Libraries were prepared by immunoSEQ multiplex PCR; TCRdb keeps only in-frame clonotypes and omits some of them. The table shows 75,000 to 100,000 clones, with roughly three quarters occurring only once. The CDR3 consists of 15 residues. The germline V gene encodes CDR1 SGHKS and CDR2 YYEKEE (reference sequence). V lost 5 bases and J lost 6; bases outside the gene matches: 12. The source material was blood, sampled before dendritic cell vaccination. The TCR originated in a human donor with glioblastoma. V and J are TRBV5-5 and TRBJ2-7, with 9 bases matching TRBD1. This CDR3 reads CASSPDRGPLSEQYF. DNA of the CDR3: TGTGCCAGCAGTCCGGACAGGGGCCCCTTGTCCGAGCAGTACTTC.